This section outlines one TCR beta chain sequence together with its context. What it recognizes is unknown. CDR3 size: 15 residues. In germline, CDR1 is MNHEY, CDR2 SMNVEV (reference sequence). Germline trimming cut 5 bases from V and 5 bases from J; bases unmatched to any gene: 6. Template switching by 5'RACE produced TCR cDNA, adding a universal primer site and UMIs. TCRdb reprocessed the 5' RACE reads with MiXCR, giving one entry per CDR3 protein. The table lists more than 450,000 distinct CDR3 sequences, just over 20% of them singletons. This sample is drawn from a study of T cells after yellow fever vaccination. Study-level results: A small share of clonotypes appeared in both CD4 and CD8 compartments. Reappearance after the booster was observed for most primary-vaccination clones (around 96% CD4, around 90% CD8).

This clonotype was sampled from a man between 18 and 35 years old who received the YFV17D yellow fever vaccine. The input for sequencing was PBMCs, taken roughly 23 days after the first yellow fever vaccination. The rearrangement links TRBV27 to TRBJ2-5; TRBD1 matches at 12 bases. This chain's CDR3 is CASSTGTGGAETQYF. CDR3 coding DNA: TGTGCCAGCAGTACCGGGACAGGGGGCGCGGAGACCCAGTACTTC.